The 27 T cell receptor beta chains in this list originate from one sample, sequenced in a study of identical twins. TCRdb re-analysed the 5' RACE reads in MiXCR, keeping a single row per CDR3 protein. The sample contains about 340,000 distinct CDR3 sequences, around 12% of which appear only once. The sample was also reused in another study, on yellow fever vaccine responses in identical twins.

Sequenced sample: CD8+ T cells sorted from blood. Receptors were obtained from a young woman in good health.

This clonotype occurred a few times. This chain connects TRBV7-7 to TRBJ2-5; weak D call: TRBD1 (6 bases). The CDR3 runs 15 residues. V lost 3 bases to trimming and J lost 3 bases, with 14 bases between them. Germline V lookup: CDR1 SSHAT, CDR2 FNYEAQ (reference sequence). Here the CDR3 DNA reads TGTGCCAGCAGCTTTGGACAGCGGCGTGAAGAGACCCAGTACTTC. It yields the protein CASSFGQRREETQYF.

Only a few counts were recorded for this clonotype. The CDR3 region is CSARVGASSTDTQYF. The DNA for the CDR3 is TGCAGTGCTAGGGTTGGTGCCTCTAGCACAGATACGCAGTATTTT. The rearrangement links TRBV20-1 to TRBJ2-3; the D is unclear. This CDR3 is built from 15 residues. V gave up 3 bases and J gave up 0 bases, with 13 bases separating them. Looked up from germline, CDR1 is DFQATT and CDR2 is SNEGSKA (reference sequence).

This clonotype turned up a few times. This sequence joins TRBV5-1 and TRBJ2-3; 11 bases align to TRBD2. The germline gives CDR1 SGHRS, CDR2 YFSETQ. The CDR3 is made up of 17 amino acids. After removal of 3 bases from V and 5 bases from J, the junction contained 11 bases not matched to a gene. The CDR3 sequence: CASSSLLAGGPLDTQYF. In DNA, the CDR3 is TGCGCCAGCAGCTCCCTGTTAGCGGGAGGGCCGTTAGATACGCAGTATTTT.

This clonotype came up a few times. The rearrangement joins TRBV27 to TRBJ2-1; D remains unclear. The ends were cut back, 1 base at V and 1 base at J, with 8 bases in the middle. Looked up from germline, CDR1 is MNHEY and CDR2 is SMNVEV (reference sequence). The CDR3 spans 15 residues. CDR3 nucleotide sequence: TGTGCCAGCAGTTTATGGGCAGCGTCCTACAATGAGCAGTTCTTC. Residues: CASSLWAASYNEQFF.

This clonotype was observed a few times. V gene TRBV10-3 combines with J gene TRBJ2-7, with D uncertain. Germline-derived CDR1 and CDR2 are ENHRY and SYGVKD. This CDR3 spans 13 amino acids. Trimming shortened V by 0 bases and J by 7 bases, and 10 bases separated the two germline ends. This chain's CDR3 is CAISESALREQYV. The CDR3 nucleotides are TGTGCCATCAGTGAGTCGGCCCTGAGGGAGCAGTACGTC.

In this sample, this clonotype turned up a few times. The chain has TRBV5-6 and TRBJ1-2; 10 bases match TRBD1. This CDR3 region has 15 residues. With V trimmed by 4 bases and J by 4 bases, 7 bases remained unmatched. Per germline, CDR1 SGHDT and CDR2 YYEEEE. The CDR3 protein is CASSPDRGLGYGYTF. CDR3 DNA: TGTGCCAGCAGCCCAGACAGGGGGCTCGGCTATGGCTACACCTTC.

This clonotype was recorded a few times. The chain uses TRBV7-9 and TRBJ2-7; 7 bases agree with TRBD1. J was trimmed by 4 bases and V by 5 bases; bases with no gene match: 8. The CDR3 extends over 14 amino acids. Germline CDR1 is SEHNR and CDR2 is FQNEAQ (reference sequence). CDR3 bases: TGTGCCAGCAGCCCCCGGGACAGTAAATACGAGCAGTACTTC. This sequence encodes CASSPRDSKYEQYF.

This clonotype was seen a handful of times. The genes are TRBV2 and TRBJ2-7; tentatively, D is TRBD1 (6 bases). The ends were cut back, 4 bases at V and 2 bases at J, with 21 bases in the middle. Germline CDR1 SNHLY, CDR2 FYNNEI. CDR3 length: 17 amino acids. CDR3 protein: CASSAGPGRGSTYEQYV. CDR3 sequence (DNA): TGTGCCAGCAGTGCGGGCCCGGGCAGGGGATCAACCTACGAGCAGTACGTC.

This clonotype was seen a handful of times. CDR3 loop: CASSDSWRTGELFF. In DNA, the CDR3 is TGTGCCAGCAGTGACTCTTGGCGCACCGGGGAGCTGTTTTTT. The V call is TRBV6-4, the J call TRBJ2-2; D gene uncertain. Germline V gives CDR1 MRHNA, CDR2 SNTAGT. V was pared by 0 bases and J by 4 bases, with 6 bases between. The CDR3 is 14 amino acids.

In its sample, this clonotype was seen many times. This sequence joins TRBV12-3 or TRBV12-4 and TRBJ1-1, with a tentative D call TRBD1 (5 bases). V lost 6 bases to trimming and J lost 3 bases, with 23 bases between them. This CDR3 is 17 amino acids long. The CDR3 DNA reads as TGTGCCAGCAGGGGGTTTTCGAGGGACGGAATGTACACTGAAGCTTTCTTT. Its translation is CASRGFSRDGMYTEAFF.

The DNA for the CDR3 is TGTGCCAGCAGTTTGGGAGCTATAGATACGCAGTATTTT. It codes for CASSLGAIDTQYF. The rearrangement joins TRBV27 to TRBJ2-3; possibly TRBD2 for D (5 bases). The germline gives CDR1 MNHEY, CDR2 SMNVEV (reference sequence). Trimming shortened V by 3 bases and J by 5 bases, and 9 bases separated the two germline ends. This CDR3 is built from 13 residues.

This clonotype was seen more than once but under ten times. The chain carries TRBV5-1 and TRBJ2-2; possibly TRBD1 for D (7 bases). There are 18 residues in the CDR3. Germline V CDR1 and CDR2: SGHRS, YFSETQ. Trimming stripped 5 bases from V and 4 bases from J, with 24 bases between. This CDR3 is CASSWGGQARGGTGELFF. The CDR3 DNA sequence: TGCGCCAGCAGTTGGGGAGGACAGGCCCGAGGTGGCACCGGGGAGCTGTTTTTT.

In DNA form, the CDR3 reads TGTGCCAGCAGCCTAAACAGGGGGAGGACCTACGAGCAGTACGTC. This encodes CASSLNRGRTYEQYV. This chain uses TRBV7-8 with TRBJ2-7, with TRBD1 identical over 8 bases. Trimming cost V 5 bases and J 2 bases; bases outside gene matches: 8. CDR3 size: 15 residues. CDR1 is SGHVS, CDR2 FQNEAQ, per germline.

V gene TRBV7-3 combines with J gene TRBJ2-5; 7 bases match TRBD2. Looked up from germline, CDR1 is SGHTA and CDR2 is FQGTGA. The CDR3 covers 16 residues. J lost 5 bases, V lost 5 bases, and 14 bases had no gene match. The CDR3, as DNA: TGTGCCAGCAGCCTACTCGGGGAGGGCAATTGGGAGACCCAGTACTTC. This gives the protein CASSLLGEGNWETQYF.

This clonotype was picked up a small number of times. V usage is TRBV6-5 and J usage is TRBJ1-5; D is ambiguous. Germline V CDR1 and CDR2: MNHEY, SVGAGI. This CDR3 has 11 residues. The V end lost 8 bases, the J end lost 4 bases, and 6 bases lay between the germline ends. The CDR3 region has the DNA TGTGCCAGCGGCCGGAATCAGCCCCAGCATTTT. Encoded protein: CASGRNQPQHF.

A few counts support this clonotype. This chain joins TRBV24-1 and TRBJ2-5; TRBD1 matches at 9 bases. The CDR3 runs 17 residues. CDR1 is KGHDR and CDR2 is SFDVKD in the germline V gene. Trimming at V came to 4 bases and at J to 4 bases, leaving 12 bases not matched to a gene. The CDR3 DNA reads TGTGCCACCAGTGAGTTCCCGGACAGGGGATTGGGAGAGACCCAGTACTTC. It is translated as CATSEFPDRGLGETQYF.

The CDR3 region has the DNA TGCAGTGCCCGAGGGGTAGCGGATACCTACAATGAGCAGTTCTTC. As protein: CSARGVADTYNEQFF. This chain links TRBV20-1 with TRBJ2-1; possible D gene TRBD2, 6 bases. The length of the CDR3 is 15 residues. The V end was cut by 6 bases, the J end by 2 bases, with 17 bases between. Germline V gene lookup returns CDR1 DFQATT and CDR2 SNEGSKA (reference sequence).

The chain recombines TRBV27 with TRBJ2-7; TRBD1 might be the D (5 bases). V lost 4 bases, J lost 2 bases, and 9 bases lay in between. The CDR3 has 13 residues. Germline V CDR1 and CDR2: MNHEY, SMNVEV (reference sequence). CDR3 loop: CASSWGNTYEQYF. In DNA, the CDR3 is TGTGCCAGCAGTTGGGGCAACACCTACGAGCAGTACTTC.

The chain combines TRBV28 with TRBJ2-1; no firm D call. CDR3 length: 13 amino acids. Trimming cost V 3 bases and J 7 bases, with 10 bases left between them. Germline V gives CDR1 MDHEN, CDR2 SYDVKM. CDR3 loop: CASSLTQMNEQFF. In DNA form, the CDR3 reads TGTGCCAGCAGTTTGACCCAGATGAATGAGCAGTTCTTC.

CDR3: CACSFTGAAYEQYV. CDR3 DNA: TGTGCCTGCAGTTTTACGGGGGCAGCCTACGAGCAGTACGTC. V and J are TRBV28 and TRBJ2-7; D is tentatively TRBD1 or TRBD2 (6 bases each). Germline V lookup: CDR1 MDHEN, CDR2 SYDVKM. This CDR3 is 14 amino acids long.

This clonotype occurred a few times. The V gene is TRBV27, the J gene TRBJ1-4, with 10 positions matching TRBD1. J lost 7 bases, V lost 0 bases, and 5 bases had no gene match. Germline V lookup: CDR1 MNHEY, CDR2 SMNVEV (reference sequence). The length of the CDR3 is 16 residues. The CDR3 region is CASSLSGGQGREKLFF. The CDR3 bases are TGTGCCAGCAGTTTATCGGGGGGACAGGGGCGTGAAAAACTGTTTTTT.

This chain links TRBV21-1 with TRBJ2-2. TRBV21-1 is a pseudogene. The CDR3 spans 11 residues. CDR3 bases: TGTGCCAGCAGCAACGAGGGGGAGCTGTTTTTT. Encoded protein: CASSNEGELFF.

This clonotype was found a few times. This rearrangement joins TRBV7-6 to TRBJ2-7, with 7 nucleotides matching TRBD2. V lost 5 bases, J lost 7 bases, and 14 bases stayed unmatched. The CDR3 consists of 15 residues. Germline loops: CDR1 SGHVS, CDR2 FNYEAQ. The CDR3 nucleotides read TGTGCCAGCAGCCCTAGCGGAGGGCACAGTCGGGAGCAGTACTTC. Translating gives CASSPSGGHSREQYF.

The chain recombines TRBV10-2 with TRBJ1-2, with D maybe TRBD1 (5 bases). The V end lost 4 bases, the J end lost 14 bases, and 23 bases lay between the germline ends. The CDR3 sequence is 14 residues long. Looked up from germline, CDR1 is WSHSY and CDR2 is SAAADI. The CDR3 here is CASSVGTEVPAGTF. The CDR3 nucleotides read TGCGCCAGCAGTGTTGGGACGGAAGTCCCAGCGGGGACCTTC.

A few counts support this clonotype. V and J are TRBV5-1 and TRBJ2-3; 7 nucleotides agree with TRBD2. Germline CDR1 SGHRS, CDR2 YFSETQ. V was clipped by 0 bases and J by 3 bases; unmatched bases: 10. This CDR3 contains 17 residues. The CDR3 loop is CASSLAGAGDLTDTQYF. CDR3 bases: TGCGCCAGCAGCTTGGCCGGTGCGGGAGATCTAACAGATACGCAGTATTTT.

This clonotype was found a few times. This chain links TRBV6-1 with TRBJ2-5; possibly TRBD1 for D (7 bases). CDR1 MNHNS and CDR2 SASEGT come from the germline V gene. The CDR3 is made up of 19 amino acids. The V end lost 6 bases, the J end lost 5 bases, and 31 bases lay between the germline ends. This CDR3 reads CASRGGTALFPGRGETQYF. The DNA for the CDR3 is TGTGCCAGCAGGGGCGGGACAGCCTTATTCCCGGGCCGGGGGGAGACCCAGTACTTC.

This chain connects TRBV27 to TRBJ1-2; 9 nucleotides agree with TRBD1. CDR1 and CDR2 from the germline V gene are MNHEY and SMNVEV (reference sequence). Losses at the gene ends were 8 bases for V and 6 bases for J; bases not matched to a gene: 10. CDR3 length: 14 amino acids. Here the CDR3 reads CASSGTGKDNGYTF. CDR3 nucleotide sequence: TGTGCCAGCTCTGGGACAGGGAAGGACAATGGCTACACCTTC.